This T cell receptor beta chain was profiled in a study of prognosis after radiotherapy for stage I lung cancer. Whole-study context: At a biologically effective dose of at least 100 Gy and in 3 to 5 fractions, SBRT was the radiotherapy delivered.

Two time points each involved a draw of about 5.6 milliliters of peripheral blood. Using two-round multiplex PCR, the authors amplified TCR beta CDR3 from genomic DNA. For every TRBV and TRBJ gene, a specific primer was used in first-round PCR. Universal primers went into the second round of PCR. TCRdb re-analysed the multiplex PCR reads in MiXCR, keeping a single row per CDR3 protein. There are 30,000 to 40,000 distinct CDR3 sequences in the sample; about 24% occur only once, and less than 30% lies in the top ten. This CDR3 contains 14 residues. Germline loops: CDR1 SGDLS, CDR2 YYNGEE. V lost 3 bases, J lost 2 bases, and 11 bases lay in between.

The chain recombines TRBV9 with TRBJ1-2; weak D call: TRBD1 (6 bases). This clonotype was sampled from a donor over 45 with non-small cell lung cancer. Sequencing used PBMCs, obtained before or after stereotactic body radiation therapy (not recorded which). CDR3 amino acids: CASSEGGVNYGYTF. The CDR3 DNA reads as TGTGCCAGCAGCGAGGGGGGGGTAAACTATGGCTACACCTTC.